The present T cell receptor beta chain was sequenced within a study of beta chain features in type 1 diabetes. This clone appeared a few times. Expressed TCRB transcripts were sequenced after all isolated RNA was converted to cDNA. Data came from immunoSEQ multiplex PCR; TCRdb stores just in-frame clones and leaves some out. Here the sample spans under 900,000 clones, roughly 16% being singletons. Germline V lookup: CDR1 SNHLY, CDR2 FYNNEI. The CDR3 consists of 12 residues. The V gene lost 5 bases and the J gene lost 6 bases, with 9 bases spanning the gap. V and J are TRBV2 and TRBJ2-3; unclear D gene. The receptor comes from a woman aged 18 to 35 in good health. The sequencing input was naive CD4+ T cells from blood. The CDR3 coding sequence is TGTGCCAGCAGTTCTTCAGCGGATACGCAGTATTTT. Its protein is CASSSSADTQYF.